The present T cell receptor (beta chain) was sequenced within a study of CD8+ T cells in alopecia areata. About the research overall: Treatment comprised oral tofacitinib, 5 to 10 mg twice daily, in treated patients.

This clone came up a few times. Its antigen is not identified. Notes on the study in general: Scalp lesions, especially in alopecia totalis/universalis, had higher clonality than normal scalp.

Reverse transcription of extracted RNA yielded cDNA, which provided the sequencing template. Method: immunoSEQ multiplex PCR; TCRdb's copy keeps in-frame clones and lacks some. This table has roughly 250,000 clones, under 70% appearing once. Researchers gathered lesional scalp punch biopsies and peripheral blood from patients with alopecia areata. Both CD4+ and CD8+ T cells were separated by sorting PBMCs. Germline CDR1 reads SQVTM; CDR2 reads ANQGSEA. Trimming removed 6 bases from V and 3 bases from J, with 14 bases in between. The CDR3 is 13 residues long. The receptor was derived from a human donor with alopecia areata. Sequenced material: CD4+ T cells sorted from blood, taken at week 0. This sequence joins TRBV29-1 and TRBJ1-2; tentatively, D is TRBD1 (5 bases). The CDR3 spells CSVGTESYYGYTF. In DNA, the CDR3 is TGCAGCGTCGGGACGGAAAGTTACTATGGCTACACCTTC.